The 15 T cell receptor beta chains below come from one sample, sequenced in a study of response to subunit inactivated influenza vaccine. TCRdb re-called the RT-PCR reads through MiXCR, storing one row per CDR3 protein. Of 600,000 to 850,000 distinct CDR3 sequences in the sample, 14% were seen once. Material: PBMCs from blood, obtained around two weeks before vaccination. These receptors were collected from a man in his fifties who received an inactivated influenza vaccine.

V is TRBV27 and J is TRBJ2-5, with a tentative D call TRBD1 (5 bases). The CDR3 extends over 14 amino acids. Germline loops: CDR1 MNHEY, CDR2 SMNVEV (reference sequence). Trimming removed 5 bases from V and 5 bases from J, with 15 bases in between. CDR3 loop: CASSDRLNRETQYF. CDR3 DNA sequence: TGTGCCAGCAGTGACCGACTGAACAGGGAGACCCAGTACTTC.

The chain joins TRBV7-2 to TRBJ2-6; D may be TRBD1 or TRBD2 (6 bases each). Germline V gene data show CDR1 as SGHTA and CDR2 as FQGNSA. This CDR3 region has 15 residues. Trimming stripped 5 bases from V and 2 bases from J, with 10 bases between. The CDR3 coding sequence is TGTGCCAGCAGCATCGGGGGCCCTGGGGCCAACGTCCTGACTTTC. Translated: CASSIGGPGANVLTF.

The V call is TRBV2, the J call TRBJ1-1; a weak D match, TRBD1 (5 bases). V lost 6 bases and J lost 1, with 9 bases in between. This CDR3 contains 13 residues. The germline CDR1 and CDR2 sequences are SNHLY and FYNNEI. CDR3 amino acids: CASRYTGNTEAFF. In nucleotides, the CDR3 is TGTGCCAGCAGGTACACAGGGAACACTGAAGCTTTCTTT. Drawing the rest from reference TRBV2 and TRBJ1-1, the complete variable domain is EPEVTQTPSHQVTQMGQEVILRCVPISNHLYFYWYRQILGQKVEFLVSFYNNEISEKSEIFDDQFSVERPDGSNFTLKIRSTKLEDSAMYFCASRYTGNTEAFFGQGTRLTVV.

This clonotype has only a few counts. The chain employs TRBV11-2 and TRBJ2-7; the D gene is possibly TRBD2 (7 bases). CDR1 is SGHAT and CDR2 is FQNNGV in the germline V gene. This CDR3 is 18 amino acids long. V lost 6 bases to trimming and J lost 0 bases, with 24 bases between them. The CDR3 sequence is CASRYGAGAKTPSYEQYF. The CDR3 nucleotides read TGTGCCAGCAGGTATGGGGCGGGGGCCAAAACGCCCTCCTACGAGCAGTACTTC. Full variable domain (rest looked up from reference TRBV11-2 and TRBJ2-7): EAGVAQSPRYKIIEKRQSVAFWCNPISGHATLYWYQQILGQGPKLLIQFQNNGVVDDSQLPKDRFSAERLKGVDSTLKIQPAKLEDSAVYLCASRYGAGAKTPSYEQYFGPGTRLTVT.

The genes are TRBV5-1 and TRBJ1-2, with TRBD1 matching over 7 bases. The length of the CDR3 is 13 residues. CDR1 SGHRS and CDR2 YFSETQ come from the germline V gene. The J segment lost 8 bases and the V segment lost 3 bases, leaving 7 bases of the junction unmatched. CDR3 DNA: TGCGCCAGCAGCTCGACAGGGTTCAACGGCTACACCTTC. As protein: CASSSTGFNGYTF.

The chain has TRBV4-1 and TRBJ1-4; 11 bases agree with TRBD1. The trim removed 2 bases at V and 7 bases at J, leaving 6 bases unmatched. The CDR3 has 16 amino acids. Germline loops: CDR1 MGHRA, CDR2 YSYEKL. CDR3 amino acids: CASSQQPGQGGEKLFF. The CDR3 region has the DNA TGCGCCAGCAGCCAACAACCGGGACAGGGGGGTGAAAAACTGTTTTTT.

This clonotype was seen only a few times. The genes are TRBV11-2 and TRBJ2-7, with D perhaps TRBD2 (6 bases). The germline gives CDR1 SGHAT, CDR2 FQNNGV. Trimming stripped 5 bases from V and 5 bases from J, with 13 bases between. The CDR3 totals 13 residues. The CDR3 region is CASSPLASDEQYF. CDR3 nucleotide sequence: TGTGCCAGCAGCCCTCTGGCTAGCGACGAGCAGTACTTC.

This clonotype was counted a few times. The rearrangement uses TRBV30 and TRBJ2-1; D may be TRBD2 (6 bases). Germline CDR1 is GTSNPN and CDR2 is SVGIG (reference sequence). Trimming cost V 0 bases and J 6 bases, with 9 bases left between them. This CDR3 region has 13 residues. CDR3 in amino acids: CAWSVGGLNEQFF. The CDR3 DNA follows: TGTGCCTGGAGTGTCGGGGGTCTCAATGAGCAGTTCTTC.

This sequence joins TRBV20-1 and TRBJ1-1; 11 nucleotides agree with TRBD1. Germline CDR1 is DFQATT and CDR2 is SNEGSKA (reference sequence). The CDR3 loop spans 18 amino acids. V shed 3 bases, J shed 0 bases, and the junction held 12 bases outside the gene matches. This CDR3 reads CSARGQGVWRNMNTEAFF. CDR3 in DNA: TGCAGTGCTAGGGGACAGGGGGTATGGAGAAACATGAACACTGAAGCTTTCTTT.

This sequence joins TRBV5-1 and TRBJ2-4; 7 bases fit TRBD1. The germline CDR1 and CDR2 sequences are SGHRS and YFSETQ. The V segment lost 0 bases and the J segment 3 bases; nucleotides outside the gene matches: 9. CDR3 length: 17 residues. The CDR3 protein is CASSLEGHPGGKNIQYF. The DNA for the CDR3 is TGCGCCAGCAGCTTGGAGGGACACCCAGGGGGCAAAAACATTCAGTACTTC.

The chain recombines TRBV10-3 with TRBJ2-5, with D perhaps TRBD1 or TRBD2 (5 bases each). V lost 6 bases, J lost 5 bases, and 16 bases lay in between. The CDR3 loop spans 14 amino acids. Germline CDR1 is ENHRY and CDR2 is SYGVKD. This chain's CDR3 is CAISGRDLGETQYF. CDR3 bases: TGTGCCATCAGCGGCCGGGACCTAGGGGAGACCCAGTACTTC.

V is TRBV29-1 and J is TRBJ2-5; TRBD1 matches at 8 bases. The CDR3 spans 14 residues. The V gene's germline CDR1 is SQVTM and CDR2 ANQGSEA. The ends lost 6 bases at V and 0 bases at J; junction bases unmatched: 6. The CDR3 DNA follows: TGCAGCGTGGTCCTGGACAGGGACCAAGAGACCCAGTACTTC. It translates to CSVVLDRDQETQYF. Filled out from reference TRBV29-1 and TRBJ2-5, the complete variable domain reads SAVISQKPSRDICQRGTSLTIQCQVDSQVTMMFWYRQQPGQSLTLIATANQGSEATYESGFVIDKFPISRPNLTFSTLTVSNMSPEDSSIYLCSVVLDRDQETQYFGPGTRLLVL.

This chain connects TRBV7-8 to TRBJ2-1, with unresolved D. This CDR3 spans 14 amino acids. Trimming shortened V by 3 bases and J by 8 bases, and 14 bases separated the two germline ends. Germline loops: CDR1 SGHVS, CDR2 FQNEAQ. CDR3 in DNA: TGTGCCAGCAGCTTTTCAACGGGCGTTGATGAGCAGTTCTTC. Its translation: CASSFSTGVDEQFF.

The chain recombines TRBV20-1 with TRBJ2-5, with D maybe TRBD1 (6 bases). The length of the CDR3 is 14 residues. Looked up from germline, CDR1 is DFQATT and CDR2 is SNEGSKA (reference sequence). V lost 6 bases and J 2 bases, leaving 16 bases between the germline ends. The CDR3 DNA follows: TGCAGTGCCCCCGCCGGACAGCATCAAGAGACCCAGTACTTC. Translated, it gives CSAPAGQHQETQYF.

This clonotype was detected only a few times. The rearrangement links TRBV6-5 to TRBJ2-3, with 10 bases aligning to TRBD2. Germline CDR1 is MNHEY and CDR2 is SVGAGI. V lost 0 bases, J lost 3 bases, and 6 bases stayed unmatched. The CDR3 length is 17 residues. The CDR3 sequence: CASSYSIIAGGTDTQYF. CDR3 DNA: TGTGCCAGCAGTTACTCGATAATAGCGGGAGGAACAGATACGCAGTATTTT.